One sample yielded the 10 T cell receptor beta chains listed below, sequenced in a study of chemoradiotherapy in HPV16-positive cancers. TCRdb's copy holds only in-frame clones and misses some; the assay was immunoSEQ multiplex PCR. The sample lists 5,000 or so clones; more than 75% were seen once. The sample in question was tumor tissue, obtained from a patient who underwent chemoradiotherapy. These receptors were taken from a human donor with HPV-associated anogenital cancer.

This clone was observed a handful of times. The V gene is TRBV5-6, the J gene TRBJ1-2; possible D gene TRBD1, 5 bases. Germline-derived CDR1 and CDR2 are SGHDT and YYEEEE. V lost 0 bases and J 4 bases, leaving 13 bases between the germline ends. The CDR3 covers 15 residues. The CDR3 bases are TGTGCCAGCAGCTTGGATAGTACCGGGGGCTATGGCTACACCTTC. It translates to CASSLDSTGGYGYTF. Full variable domain (outside the CDR3, taken from reference TRBV5-6 and TRBJ1-2): DAGVTQSPTHLIKTRGQQVTLRCSPKSGHDTVSWYQQALGQGPQFIFQYYEEEERQRGNFPDRFSGHQFPNYSSELNVNALLLGDSALYLCASSLDSTGGYGYTFGSGTRLTVV.

The chain recombines TRBV5-1 with TRBJ1-2; 7 bases fit TRBD1. The CDR3 loop spans 15 amino acids. The V gene end was trimmed by 4 bases and the J gene end by 0 bases; junction bases not matched to a gene: 6. The germline gives CDR1 SGHRS, CDR2 YFSETQ. The CDR3 protein is CASSTTGVTNYGYTF. The DNA for the CDR3 is TGCGCCAGCAGCACCACAGGGGTCACTAACTATGGCTACACCTTC.

The rearrangement joins TRBV6-6 to TRBJ2-1, with 8 nucleotides matching TRBD2. V lost 3 bases, J lost 7 bases, and 8 bases stayed unmatched. CDR3 length: 15 residues. CDR1 MNHNY and CDR2 SVGAGI come from the germline V gene (reference sequence). The CDR3 bases are TGTGCCAGCAGTTATGAGCGGGGGCGGGGGAATGAGCAGTTCTTC. This translates into CASSYERGRGNEQFF.

The gene calls are TRBV19 and TRBJ2-3; D call uncertain. Per germline, CDR1 LNHDA and CDR2 SQIVND (reference sequence). The CDR3 totals 12 residues. V lost 5 bases and J lost 4, with 7 bases in between. CDR3 sequence: CASSQDPDTQYF. DNA for the CDR3: TGTGCCAGTAGTCAAGACCCAGATACGCAGTATTTT.

The chain links TRBV6-1 to TRBJ2-7; 10 nucleotides align to TRBD1. The CDR3 has 15 amino acids. V lost 6 bases to trimming and J lost 0 bases; unmatched junction nucleotides: 5. Germline CDR1 and CDR2: MNHNS and SASEGT. The DNA of the CDR3 is TGTGCCAGCAGCCTGGACAGGGGGGGCTCCTACGAGCAGTACTTC. Translated: CASSLDRGGSYEQYF.

The chain combines TRBV30 with TRBJ2-3; tentatively, D is TRBD2 (7 bases). V lost 3 bases to trimming and J lost 2 bases, with 15 bases between them. This CDR3 has 15 amino acids. Germline V gene lookup returns CDR1 GTSNPN and CDR2 SVGIG (reference sequence). The CDR3 reads CAWRGGTTNTDTQYF. CDR3 DNA sequence: TGTGCCTGGAGGGGAGGGACAACTAACACAGATACGCAGTATTTT.

J is TRBJ2-5 and V is TRBV5-1; perhaps TRBD1 as D (6 bases). Trimming took off 4 bases at V and 4 bases at J, with 14 bases between the two ends. Germline V gene lookup returns CDR1 SGHRS and CDR2 YFSETQ. The CDR3 is 14 residues long. CDR3 DNA: TGCGCCAGCAGCGTAGGGACACCCCCAGAGACCCAGTACTTC. Translating gives CASSVGTPPETQYF.

This chain joins TRBV7-3 and TRBJ2-1; weak D call: TRBD2 (6 bases). Germline loops: CDR1 SGHTA, CDR2 FQGTGA. The CDR3 has 12 residues. V lost 5 bases to trimming and J lost 10 bases, with 12 bases between them. CDR3 sequence reads: CASSPRAGEQFF. The CDR3 nucleotides read TGTGCCAGCAGCCCCCGTGCGGGAGAGCAGTTCTTC.

This chain links TRBV7-2 with TRBJ2-2, with TRBD2 identical over 12 bases. The CDR3 sequence is 18 residues long. Unmatched junction bases numbered 7, after V lost 2 bases and J lost 3 bases. CDR1 SGHTA and CDR2 FQGNSA come from the germline V gene. The chain's CDR3 is CASSLFPSGGADTGELFF. The CDR3 DNA reads as TGTGCCAGCAGCTTATTCCCTAGCGGGGGGGCCGACACCGGGGAGCTGTTTTTT.

This clone appeared once. The chain links TRBV21-1 to TRBJ1-2. TRBV21-1 corresponds to a pseudogene. The CDR3 spans 15 residues. CDR3 amino acids: CASSKDERPNYGYTF. CDR3 DNA: TGTGCCAGCAGCAAAGACGAGCGACCGAACTATGGCTACACCTTC.